These 14 T cell receptor beta chains share one sample of origin, sequenced in a study of blood T cell repertoires in COVID-19. The method was immunoSEQ multiplex PCR; TCRdb's version includes in-frame clones alone and lacks a portion of them. Of approximately 290,000 clones in the sample, approximately 85% were seen once. Material for sequencing was PBMCs or T cells enriched from blood (not recorded which). The receptors here all came from a woman in her 30s who had recovered from COVID-19.

The genes are TRBV5-1 and TRBJ2-7, with D maybe TRBD2 (6 bases). CDR3 length: 15 residues. V was cut by 0 bases and J by 6 bases, with 16 bases left in between. Germline CDR1 and CDR2: SGHRS and YFSETQ. The CDR3 here is CASSLALAAASEQYF. CDR3 DNA sequence: TGCGCCAGCAGCTTGGCACTAGCTGCAGCTTCCGAGCAGTACTTC.

This chain uses TRBV30 with TRBJ2-4, with TRBD1 matching 12 bases. The CDR3 consists of 21 residues. The V gene's germline CDR1 is GTSNPN and CDR2 SVGIG (reference sequence). Trimming removed 0 bases from V and 0 bases from J; junction bases left unmatched: 15. The CDR3 coding sequence is TGTGCCTGGAGTGTATCTTTGTGGGACAGGGGGCTCGGTCCAGCCAAAAACATTCAGTACTTC. Its protein product is CAWSVSLWDRGLGPAKNIQYF.

This clone showed up just once. The chain links TRBV28 to TRBJ1-5, with a weak D call TRBD1 (5 bases). The CDR3 has 14 amino acids. CDR1 and CDR2 (germline): MDHEN, SYDVKM. V lost 7 bases to trimming and J lost 0 bases, with 10 bases between them. The CDR3 loop reads CASIDRFSNQPQHF. DNA for the CDR3: TGTGCCAGCATCGACAGATTTAGCAATCAGCCCCAGCATTTT.

The CDR3 protein is CASSHILAGGNNEQFF. The CDR3 DNA reads TGTGCCAGCAGCCACATCTTAGCGGGAGGAAACAATGAGCAGTTCTTC. This sequence joins TRBV14 and TRBJ2-1; 10 bases agree with TRBD2. CDR3 length: 16 amino acids. Germline lookup yields CDR1 SGHDN and CDR2 FVKESK. J lost 5 bases, V lost 3 bases, and 7 bases had no gene match.

The chain has TRBV7-9 and TRBJ2-6; D is perhaps TRBD1 (6 bases). V shed 4 bases and J shed 1 base, with 14 bases lying between them. This CDR3 has 17 residues. Germline V gene data show CDR1 as SEHNR and CDR2 as FQNEAQ (reference sequence). CDR3 loop: CASSYRTVQSGANVLTF. The CDR3, as DNA: TGTGCCAGCAGCTACCGGACAGTCCAGTCTGGGGCCAACGTCCTGACTTTC.

This sequence joins TRBV7-9 and TRBJ2-3, with 7 positions matching TRBD2. The CDR3 spans 15 residues. V was clipped by 5 bases and J by 2 bases; unmatched bases: 7. Germline V lookup: CDR1 SEHNR, CDR2 FQNEAQ (reference sequence). CDR3 in DNA: TGTGCCAGCAGCCTAGAAGCGGGGACCACAGATACGCAGTATTTT. It encodes CASSLEAGTTDTQYF.

The V and J genes are TRBV19 and TRBJ1-1; weak D call: TRBD1 (6 bases). V was shortened by 6 bases and J by 0 bases, with 14 bases between the two germline ends. This CDR3 spans 15 amino acids. Germline V gene lookup returns CDR1 LNHDA and CDR2 SQIVND (reference sequence). The DNA of the CDR3 is TGTGCCAGTAGCCGGGACAACCTTCTGAACACTGAAGCTTTCTTT. Its protein product is CASSRDNLLNTEAFF.

The chain uses TRBV4-2 and TRBJ2-7; D might be TRBD2 (5 bases). Germline V gene lookup returns CDR1 LGHNA and CDR2 YNFKEQ. V was shortened by 1 base and J by 5 bases, with 12 bases between the two germline ends. The CDR3 is made up of 14 amino acids. CDR3 region: CASSQGMGVDEQYF. The DNA of the CDR3 is TGTGCCAGCAGCCAAGGAATGGGAGTCGACGAGCAGTACTTC.

A note on this clone: A read error is possible here, since a much larger clone lies one base away. The chain carries TRBV6-1 and TRBJ2-6; D call uncertain. Trimming stripped 1 base from V and 0 bases from J, with 4 bases between. The CDR3 runs 15 residues. From germline, CDR1 is MNHNS and CDR2 SASEGT. CDR3 loop: CASSEGSSGANVLTF. For the CDR3, the DNA is TGTGCCAGCAGTGAAGGGAGCTCTGGGGCCAACGTCCTGACTTTC.

This clone was seen just once. The chain carries TRBV12-2 and TRBJ2-2; the table assigns TRBD2, which was not confirmed against the DNA. TRBV12-2 is flagged as a pseudogene. The CDR3 is 16 amino acids. The CDR3 DNA is TGTGCAACCCTCCCGCCCGGGGGGGCGAACACCGGGGAGCTGTTTTTT. This sequence encodes CATLPPGGANTGELFF.

This sequence joins TRBV24-1 and TRBJ1-6, with D possibly being TRBD1 (5 bases). Germline V gene lookup returns CDR1 KGHDR and CDR2 SFDVKD. CDR3 size: 16 residues. V lost 3 bases, J lost 5 bases, and 13 bases lay in between. The CDR3, as DNA: TGTGCCACCAGTGATCTTCAGGGCTACCATAATTCACCCCTCCACTTT. Amino acids: CATSDLQGYHNSPLHF.

In nucleotides, the CDR3 is TGTGCCAGCAGCTTTTTACAGGGGGCAACCACAGATACGCAGTATTTT. Translated: CASSFLQGATTDTQYF. This sequence joins TRBV11-1 and TRBJ2-3; TRBD1 matches 9 bases. The CDR3 is made up of 16 amino acids. Germline CDR1 and CDR2: SGHAT and FQDESV (reference sequence). V trimming: 3 bases; J trimming: 2 bases; junction bases outside the gene matches: 6.

This chain uses TRBV3-1 (or the pseudogene TRBV3-2) with TRBJ2-7; D gene ambiguous. There are 15 residues in the CDR3. Trimming cost V 1 base and J 3 bases, with 13 bases left between them. Germline loops: CDR1 LGHDT, CDR2 YNNKEL (reference sequence). CDR3 DNA: TGTGCCAGCAGCCAAGGCGTCAGCCGAGGCTACGAGCAGTACTTC. Translated, it gives CASSQGVSRGYEQYF.

This chain uses TRBV4-1 with TRBJ2-7, with a weak D call TRBD2 (5 bases). The CDR3 consists of 13 residues. CDR1 and CDR2 (germline): MGHRA, YSYEKL. Trimming stripped 4 bases from V and 3 bases from J, with 10 bases between. The DNA of the CDR3 is TGCGCCAGCAGCCTAGGAGGCTTCTACGAGCAGTACTTC. This translates into CASSLGGFYEQYF.